This T cell receptor (beta chain) stems from a study of cytomegalovirus exposure and HLA in healthy donors. Donors sampled were nominally healthy, though unrecorded immune exposures were likely. Study results and caveats: A later analysis associated some 16,000 TCR beta sequences with HLA alleles at a 0.05 false discovery rate. Cytomegalovirus-associated TCR beta chains were listed, numbering 150 to 200. One later analysis reportedly identified an Asian-associated ancestry cluster that showed fewer N-insertions than the approximately 670-donor mean.

Concerning this clone: Its antigen remains unknown.

Trimming took 6 bases from V and 3 from J, leaving 11 bases between them. The CDR3 contains 13 residues. The V gene's germline CDR1 is MNHEY and CDR2 SMNVEV (reference sequence). Amplification used 60 Vbeta primers and 13 Jbeta primers. Method: immunoSEQ multiplex PCR; TCRdb's copy keeps in-frame clones and lacks some. Of fewer than 150,000 clones listed, less than 85% are singletons. The sequenced sample consisted of PBMCs. This receptor was taken from a middle-aged man in good health and CMV-seronegative. The chain links TRBV27 to TRBJ2-5; tentatively, D is TRBD2 (6 bases). The CDR3 DNA reads TGTGCCAGCAGGAGACTAGACGAAGAGACCCAGTACTTC. Encoded protein: CASRRLDEETQYF.